Shown below are 6 T cell receptor beta chains from a single sample sequenced in a study of response to subunit inactivated influenza vaccine. TCRdb redid the calling of the RT-PCR reads with MiXCR, one entry per CDR3 protein. The sample has around 600,000 distinct CDR3 sequences, roughly 10% seen once. This sample was also put to use in a study of T cells expressing NK-cell markers. This second study says: Beta-chain TCR cDNA was generated via 5'RACE template switching with UMIs.

The sequencing here drew on PBMCs from blood, taken on the day of vaccination. The receptors stem from a man aged 50 to 59 who received an inactivated influenza vaccine.

This clonotype was seen a few times. This rearrangement joins TRBV29-1 to TRBJ2-7; possibly TRBD2 for D (5 bases). CDR3 length: 14 amino acids. V lost 6 bases and J lost 0, with 15 bases in between. Germline CDR1 reads SQVTM; CDR2 reads ANQGSEA. The CDR3 region is CSVARTPFSYEQYF. DNA for the CDR3: TGCAGCGTCGCGCGGACTCCCTTCTCCTACGAGCAGTACTTC.

The chain employs TRBV9 and TRBJ1-5; D might be TRBD1 (5 bases). The CDR3 is 15 residues long. Germline V CDR1 and CDR2: SGDLS, YYNGEE. Trimming cost V 4 bases and J 7 bases, with 18 bases left between them. CDR3 region: CASSPSGQGGQPQHF. In DNA form, the CDR3 reads TGTGCCAGCAGCCCAAGCGGGCAGGGAGGACAGCCCCAGCATTTT.

This clonotype was observed a handful of times. The chain employs TRBV4-3 and TRBJ2-1; the D is unclear. V lost 0 bases, J lost 9 bases, and 15 bases lay in between. CDR3 length: 15 amino acids. From germline, CDR1 is LGHNA and CDR2 YSLEER. The CDR3 DNA reads as TGCGCCAGCAGCCAAGATACGACTCGGCTCGGTGAGCAGTTCTTC. Encoded protein: CASSQDTTRLGEQFF.

The sample holds a few counts of this clonotype. The J gene is TRBJ2-6, the V gene TRBV4-2; no definite D call. The CDR3 runs to 15 residues. Trimming took 0 bases from V and 4 from J, leaving 7 bases between them. CDR1 and CDR2 (germline): LGHNA, YNFKEQ. The CDR3 coding sequence is TGTGCCAGCAGCCAAGAAACTGTCGGGGCCAACGTCCTGACTTTC. Amino acids: CASSQETVGANVLTF.

A few counts support this clonotype. The rearrangement uses TRBV11-2 and TRBJ2-3, with 10 bases identical to TRBD2. Germline V CDR1 and CDR2: SGHAT, FQNNGV. The CDR3 consists of 16 residues. With V trimmed by 2 bases and J by 2 bases, 4 bases remained unmatched. For the CDR3, the DNA is TGTGCCAGCAGCTTATATGGACTAGCGGTCACAGATACGCAGTATTTT. Amino acid sequence: CASSLYGLAVTDTQYF. Full variable domain (missing parts from reference TRBV11-2 and TRBJ2-3): EAGVAQSPRYKIIEKRQSVAFWCNPISGHATLYWYQQILGQGPKLLIQFQNNGVVDDSQLPKDRFSAERLKGVDSTLKIQPAKLEDSAVYLCASSLYGLAVTDTQYFGPGTRLTVL.

This clonotype was seen a handful of times. This chain joins TRBV6-2 or TRBV6-3 and TRBJ1-1; D is unclear. CDR3 length: 15 residues. Germline CDR1 is MNHEY and CDR2 is SVGEGT. V lost 2 bases and J 11 bases, leaving 21 bases between the germline ends. This CDR3 reads CASSYGLGRFGRAFF. In nucleotides, the CDR3 is TGTGCCAGCAGTTACGGACTTGGGAGATTTGGAAGGGCTTTCTTT.